This TCR beta chain was sequenced in a study of blood T cell repertoires in COVID-19. Only in-frame clones appear in the TCRdb table, and some are missing; sequencing was by immunoSEQ multiplex PCR. The sample includes 200,000 to 300,000 clones, about 88% of them seen just once. The CDR3 loop spans 12 amino acids. Trimming cost V 2 bases and J 10 bases, with 11 bases left between them. The receptor's source is a man aged 55 to 70 who had recovered from COVID-19. This chain connects TRBV12-3 or TRBV12-4 to TRBJ1-1, with a weak D call TRBD1 (5 bases). Sequenced sample: peripheral blood. The CDR3 is CASSLSAGPAFF. The CDR3 bases are TGTGCCAGCAGTTTATCGGCAGGGCCAGCTTTCTTT.